What follows are 19 T cell receptor beta chains derived from one specimen sequenced in a study of shared clonotypes between healthy human individuals. Sequencing was performed with immunoSEQ multiplex PCR; in TCRdb, only in-frame clones are kept and a portion is missing. This table holds under 600,000 clones, around 76% found once. What was sequenced was PBMCs. These receptors were taken from a woman aged 40 to 50 in good health. Some clones in this sample may be carry-over from other donors' samples.

The rearrangement links TRBV19 to TRBJ2-2, with 14 positions matching TRBD2. The CDR3 consists of 17 residues. Germline CDR1 and CDR2: LNHDA and SQIVND (reference sequence). The V segment lost 4 bases and the J segment 7 bases; nucleotides outside the gene matches: 8. CDR3 in DNA: TGTGCCAGTAGTACCGGGACTAGCGGGAGTTTCGGCGGGGAGCTGTTTTTT. The encoded protein is CASSTGTSGSFGGELFF.

The chain links TRBV5-1 to TRBJ2-7; 7 nucleotides agree with TRBD1. This CDR3 contains 15 residues. Germline V gene sequence: CDR1 SGHRS, CDR2 YFSETQ. V dropped 0 bases and J dropped 5; count of bases not matched to a gene: 8. CDR3 sequence reads: CASSLARDSTNEQYF. As DNA, the CDR3 is TGCGCCAGCAGCTTGGCCAGGGACAGTACTAACGAGCAGTACTTC.

The V gene is TRBV28, the J gene TRBJ1-5; a weak D match, TRBD1 (6 bases). Germline CDR1 reads MDHEN; CDR2 reads SYDVKM. Trimming took off 6 bases at V and 6 bases at J, with 18 bases between the two ends. The CDR3 runs 15 residues. The CDR3 nucleotides are TGTGCCAGCAGAAAACAGGGAAATAATGTTCAGCCCCAGCATTTT. This gives the protein CASRKQGNNVQPQHF.

The rearrangement joins TRBV20-1 to TRBJ2-1; D is undetermined. The V gene lost 3 bases and the J gene lost 8 bases, with 8 bases spanning the gap. Germline-derived CDR1 and CDR2 are DFQATT and SNEGSKA (reference sequence). The CDR3 length is 11 residues. DNA of the CDR3: TGCAGTGCTAGGGCCGGGCATGAGCAGTTCTTC. Protein product: CSARAGHEQFF.

The chain couples TRBV28 to TRBJ1-2; 7 bases map to TRBD1. The CDR3 covers 16 residues. Germline values: CDR1 MDHEN, CDR2 SYDVKM. V was clipped by 5 bases and J by 4 bases; unmatched bases: 13. The CDR3 loop reads CASSPGRTGRAYGYTF. The CDR3 DNA reads TGTGCCAGCAGTCCCGGTCGGACAGGTCGCGCCTATGGCTACACCTTC.

The chain is built from TRBV10-3 and TRBJ1-1; 8 positions agree with TRBD1. This CDR3 region has 16 residues. V shed 0 bases and J 1 base; nucleotides not matched to a gene: 4. CDR1 is ENHRY and CDR2 is SYGVKD in the germline V gene. CDR3 in amino acids: CAISESSGGRNTEAFF. The CDR3 coding sequence is TGTGCCATCAGTGAGTCCTCAGGGGGCAGGAACACTGAAGCTTTCTTT.

This clone showed up just a few times. The chain links TRBV7-9 to TRBJ2-3, with 9 positions matching TRBD2. CDR3 length: 15 residues. The V segment lost 5 bases and the J segment 4 bases; nucleotides outside the gene matches: 7. Germline CDR1 SEHNR, CDR2 FQNEAQ (reference sequence). The CDR3 nucleotides read TGTGCCAGCAGCGCCAGAGGACTAGCGTCAGATACGCAGTATTTT. This encodes CASSARGLASDTQYF.

The chain joins TRBV11-1 to TRBJ2-7; tentative D call: TRBD1 (6 bases). The V end lost 2 bases, the J end lost 2 bases, and 16 bases lay between the germline ends. This CDR3 comprises 16 residues. Germline CDR1 SGHAT, CDR2 FQDESV (reference sequence). The CDR3 reads CASSLHRRDTTYEQYF. The CDR3 DNA reads as TGTGCCAGCAGCTTACACCGCCGGGACACCACCTACGAGCAGTACTTC.

The chain links TRBV6-1 to TRBJ1-5, with unresolved D. V shed 2 bases and J shed 5 bases, with 16 bases lying between them. The germline V gene encodes CDR1 MNHNS and CDR2 SASEGT. The CDR3 length is 16 residues. The CDR3 bases are TGTGCCAGCAGTGAATCAAGGACCTTTGGGGATCAGCCCCAGCATTTT. Residues: CASSESRTFGDQPQHF.

The chain employs TRBV28 and TRBJ1-2; the match to TRBD1 covers 7 bases. Germline V gene sequence: CDR1 MDHEN, CDR2 SYDVKM. With 10 bases clipped from V and 5 bases from J, the junction kept 7 bases outside the gene matches. There are 12 residues in the CDR3. The chain's CDR3 is CATPGTAYGYTF. For the CDR3, the DNA is TGTGCCACCCCCGGGACAGCTTATGGCTACACCTTC.

The genes are TRBV28 and TRBJ1-5; D gene uncertain. Trimming left V 5 bases short and J 0 bases short, with 14 bases between. This CDR3 contains 16 residues. Looked up from germline, CDR1 is MDHEN and CDR2 is SYDVKM. CDR3 bases: TGTGCCAGCAGTGGAGAAGTGGCCTATAGCAATCAGCCCCAGCATTTT. It yields the protein CASSGEVAYSNQPQHF.

This clone occurred a few times. V is TRBV5-1 and J is TRBJ2-1; no firm D call. This CDR3 spans 14 amino acids. The V and J ends lost 6 bases and 8 bases respectively, with 18 bases between them. The germline V gene encodes CDR1 SGHRS and CDR2 YFSETQ. The CDR3 here is CASTSGSPGHEQFF. The CDR3 bases are TGCGCCAGCACCTCAGGATCCCCTGGTCATGAGCAGTTCTTC.

The count of this clone is one. The chain links TRBV18 to TRBJ1-2; D call uncertain. Germline lookup yields CDR1 KGHSH and CDR2 LQKENI. Trimming shortened V by 2 bases and J by 8 bases, and 12 bases separated the two germline ends. This CDR3 comprises 13 residues. The CDR3 region is CASSPNHLGGYTF. The CDR3 DNA follows: TGTGCCAGCTCACCAAACCATCTCGGGGGCTACACCTTC.

This rearrangement joins TRBV7-9 to TRBJ2-7, with D hard to call. V was cut by 0 bases and J by 7 bases, with 7 bases left in between. The CDR3 loop spans 12 amino acids. Germline CDR1 SEHNR, CDR2 FQNEAQ (reference sequence). CDR3 in DNA: TGTGCCAGCAGCTTAGCCGGACGGGAGCAGTACTTC. Translated: CASSLAGREQYF.

This clone has just one count. V is TRBV5-5 and J is TRBJ2-7; D gene ambiguous. CDR1 SGHKS and CDR2 YYEKEE come from the germline V gene (reference sequence). This CDR3 has 14 amino acids. With 4 bases removed from V and 5 bases from J, the gap between germline ends came to 16 bases. CDR3 in DNA: TGTGCCAGCAGCCGCGCATGGAGATTGAACGAGCAGTACTTC. Translated: CASSRAWRLNEQYF.

The chain employs TRBV7-9 and TRBJ2-1; no clear D gene. This CDR3 has 12 residues. Trimming pared 4 bases from V and 10 bases from J, leaving 11 bases between. Germline V CDR1 and CDR2: SEHNR, FQNEAQ (reference sequence). The CDR3 region is CASSYRWEEQFF. Written as DNA, the CDR3 is TGTGCCAGCAGCTACCGTTGGGAAGAGCAGTTCTTC. Using reference TRBV7-9 and TRBJ2-1 for the parts outside the CDR3, the full variable domain is DTGVSQNPRHKITKRGQNVTFRCDPISEHNRLYWYRQTLGQGPEFLTYFQNEAQLEKSRLLSDRFSAERPKGSFSTLEIQRTEQGDSAMYLCASSYRWEEQFFGPGTRLTVL.

The rearrangement joins TRBV27 to TRBJ2-6; 7 nucleotides match TRBD1. V trimming: 5 bases; J trimming: 8 bases; junction bases outside the gene matches: 6. Germline values: CDR1 MNHEY, CDR2 SMNVEV (reference sequence). The CDR3 sequence is 14 residues long. The CDR3 protein is CASSRQGTSNVLTF. The CDR3 DNA reads TGTGCCAGCAGTCGACAGGGTACTTCCAACGTCCTGACTTTC.

V gene TRBV10-3 combines with J gene TRBJ1-2, with a possible D match to TRBD1 (5 bases). This CDR3 is 14 amino acids long. The germline V and J ends were trimmed by 0 bases and 6 bases, with 11 bases remaining between them. In germline, CDR1 is ENHRY, CDR2 SYGVKD. Written as DNA, the CDR3 is TGTGCCATCAGTGAGTCTCAGGGTGTAGATGGCTACACCTTC. Protein sequence: CAISESQGVDGYTF.

This clone was detected once. The chain couples TRBV11-2 to TRBJ2-1; D may be TRBD2 (7 bases). Germline values: CDR1 SGHAT, CDR2 FQNNGV. This CDR3 has 13 amino acids. Deletions cut 11 bases from V and 4 bases from J, with 15 bases between. The CDR3: CAVQGGGYNEQFF. The CDR3 DNA reads TGTGCCGTACAGGGAGGGGGTTACAATGAGCAGTTCTTC.